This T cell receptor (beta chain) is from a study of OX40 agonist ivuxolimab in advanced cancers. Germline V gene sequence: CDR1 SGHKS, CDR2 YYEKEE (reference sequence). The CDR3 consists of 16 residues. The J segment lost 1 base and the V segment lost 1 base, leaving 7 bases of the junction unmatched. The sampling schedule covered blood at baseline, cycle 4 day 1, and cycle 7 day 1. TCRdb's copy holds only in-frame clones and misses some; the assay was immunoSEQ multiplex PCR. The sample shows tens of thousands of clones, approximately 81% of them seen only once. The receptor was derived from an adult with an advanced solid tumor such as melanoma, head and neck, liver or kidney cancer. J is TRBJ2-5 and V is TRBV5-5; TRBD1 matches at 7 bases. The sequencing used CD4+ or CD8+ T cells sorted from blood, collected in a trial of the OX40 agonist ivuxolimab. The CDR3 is CASSLLRTGVQETQYF. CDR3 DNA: TGTGCCAGCAGCTTGTTGAGGACAGGAGTCCAAGAGACCCAGTACTTC.